This paragraph covers one T cell receptor (beta chain) sequence. These data are taken from a study of blood T cell repertoires in COVID-19. Study summary: Donors in the United States, Italy and Spain gave samples during acute or convalescent COVID-19. T cells, B-cell-depleted T cells, or PBMCs supplied cDNA or gDNA.

The authors' processing: By means of reference gene primer amplification, nucleated cell counts were estimated. Sequencing used immunoSEQ multiplex PCR; TCRdb keeps in-frame clones, though not all of them. V and J calls and clone size are those listed in that table; D and trimming were worked out from the DNA. The sample includes 95,000 or so clones, around 87% of them seen just once. This CDR3 region has 13 residues. V shed 2 bases and J shed 5 bases, with 9 bases lying between them. Germline V gene data show CDR1 as MNHEY and CDR2 as SMNVEV (reference sequence). The receptor was isolated from a human donor in a cohort sampled during active COVID-19. Sequencing was carried out using peripheral blood. The chain recombines TRBV27 with TRBJ1-2; no clear D. DNA of the CDR3: TGTGCCAGCAGTTTAGGATCGGGGTATGGCTACACCTTC. Translation: CASSLGSGYGYTF.